The source of this T cell receptor beta chain is a study of beta chain features in type 1 diabetes. Study observations and caveats: Naive, central memory and Treg TCRB repertoires appeared more alike in patients than in healthy donors. Among all four CD4+ subsets, Type 1 diabetes patients had TCRB CDR3s that were moderately but significantly shorter.

This clone came up a few times. Its target is unknown. Markers CD45RO/CCR7/CD25/CD127/CD95/CD27 served to sort CD4+ naive, central memory, regulatory and stem cell-like memory cells. Investigators reverse transcribed all isolated RNA, so they sequenced expressed TCRB transcripts. The method was immunoSEQ multiplex PCR; TCRdb's version includes in-frame clones alone and lacks a portion of them. The sample consists of over 100,000 clones, about 16% of them appearing once. The TCR was taken from a man in his thirties or forties with type 1 diabetes. The sample comprised central memory CD4+ T cells from blood.

The CDR3 spells CASSFQVNYGYTF. The CDR3 DNA reads TGTGCCAGCAGCTTCCAAGTTAACTATGGCTACACCTTC. The chain has TRBV13 and TRBJ1-2; D remains unclear. The germline V gene encodes CDR1 PRHDT and CDR2 FYEKMQ (reference sequence). The CDR3 has 13 amino acids. V lost 3 bases, J lost 1 base, and 6 bases lay in between. The complete variable domain, with remaining parts taken from reference TRBV13 and TRBJ1-2, reads AAGVIQSPRHLIKEKRETATLKCYPIPRHDTVYWYQQGPGQDPQFLISFYEKMQSDKGSIPDRFSAQQFSDYHSELNMSSLELGDSALYFCASSFQVNYGYTFGSGTRLTVV.